This T cell receptor beta chain is drawn from a study of blood T cell repertoires in COVID-19. The wider study: Both acute and convalescent COVID-19 samples were obtained from the United States, Italy and Spain. T cells, B-cell-depleted T cells, or PBMCs supplied cDNA or gDNA.

Authors' processing steps: It was from reference gene primer amplification that nucleated cell counts were estimated. TCRdb's table, derived via immunoSEQ multiplex PCR, lists solely in-frame clones and lacks some. Clonal size and the V and J genes are those of that table, whereas D and trimming came from the DNA. The sample records approximately 280,000 clones, approximately 91% being singletons. Material: peripheral blood. This TCR was recovered from a young man with active or convalescent COVID-19.

The CDR3 loop is CASGLFGHSYEQYF. The CDR3, as DNA: TGTGCTAGTGGTTTATTTGGGCACTCCTACGAGCAGTACTTC. V usage is TRBV12-5 and J usage is TRBJ2-7; D not resolved. Germline V gene data show CDR1 as LGHNT and CDR2 as FRNRAP. This CDR3 region has 14 residues. V was clipped by 3 bases and J by 0 bases, with 9 bases between them.